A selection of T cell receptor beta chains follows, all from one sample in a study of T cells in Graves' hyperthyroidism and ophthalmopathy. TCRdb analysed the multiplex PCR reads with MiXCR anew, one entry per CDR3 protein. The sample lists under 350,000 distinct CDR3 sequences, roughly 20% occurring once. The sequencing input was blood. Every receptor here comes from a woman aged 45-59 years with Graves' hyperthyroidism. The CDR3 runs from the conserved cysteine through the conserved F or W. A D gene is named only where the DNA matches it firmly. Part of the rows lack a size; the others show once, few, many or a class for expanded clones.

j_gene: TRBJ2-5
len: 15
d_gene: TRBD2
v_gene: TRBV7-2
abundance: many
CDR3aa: CASSSRGSGGETQYF
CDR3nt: TGTGCCAGCAGCTCCCGGGGCAGCGGGGGTGAGACCCAGTACTTC

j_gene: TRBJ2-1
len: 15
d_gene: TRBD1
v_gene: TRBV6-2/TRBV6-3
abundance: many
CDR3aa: CASEDRGPIFGEQFF
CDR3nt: TGTGCCAGCGAGGACAGGGGTCCCATTTTCGGTGAGCAGTTCTTC

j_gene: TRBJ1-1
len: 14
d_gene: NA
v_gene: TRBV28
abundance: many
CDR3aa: CASSPVIGSTEAFF
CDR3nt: TGTGCCAGCAGCCCCGTTATTGGTAGCACTGAAGCTTTCTTT

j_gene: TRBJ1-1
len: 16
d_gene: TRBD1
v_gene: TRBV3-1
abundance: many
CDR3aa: CASSQDLLTGWDEAFF
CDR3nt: TGTGCCAGCAGCCAAGACCTCCTGACAGGGTGGGATGAAGCTTTCTTT

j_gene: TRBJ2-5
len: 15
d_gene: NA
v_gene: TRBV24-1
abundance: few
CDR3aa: CATSDPTTLHGAQYF
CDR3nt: TGTGCCACCAGTGACCCTACGACACTCCACGGGGCCCAGTACTTC

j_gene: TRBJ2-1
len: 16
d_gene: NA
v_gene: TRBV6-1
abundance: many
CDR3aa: CASSYDLGRPYNEQFF
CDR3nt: TGTGCCAGCAGTTACGACTTGGGACGTCCATACAATGAGCAGTTCTTC

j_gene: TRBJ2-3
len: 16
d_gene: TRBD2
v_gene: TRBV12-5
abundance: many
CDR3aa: CASGLVRGGSTDTQYF
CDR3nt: TGTGCTAGTGGTTTGGTACGGGGGGGCAGCACAGATACGCAGTATTTT

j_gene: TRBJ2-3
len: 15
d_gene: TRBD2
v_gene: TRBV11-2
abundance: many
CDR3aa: CASSLGGGRKDTQYF
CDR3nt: TGTGCCAGCAGCTTAGGAGGCGGGAGAAAGGATACGCAGTATTTT

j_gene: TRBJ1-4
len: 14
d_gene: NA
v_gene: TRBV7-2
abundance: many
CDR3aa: CASSSQVQVEKLFF
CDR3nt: TGTGCCAGCAGCTCTCAAGTGCAGGTCGAAAAACTGTTTTTT

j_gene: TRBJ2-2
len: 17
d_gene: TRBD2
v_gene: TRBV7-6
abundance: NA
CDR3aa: CASSSGLAETNTGELFF
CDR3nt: TGTGCCAGCAGCTCGGGACTAGCGGAAACGAACACCGGGGAGCTGTTTTTT

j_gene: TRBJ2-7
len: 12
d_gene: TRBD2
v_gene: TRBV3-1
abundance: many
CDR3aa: CASSHAGDEQYF
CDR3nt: TGTGCCAGCAGTCACGCGGGAGACGAGCAGTACTTC

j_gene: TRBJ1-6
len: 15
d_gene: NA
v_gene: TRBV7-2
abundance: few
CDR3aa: CASSRRWGADSPLHF
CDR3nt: TGTGCCAGCAGCCGAAGGTGGGGGGCTGATTCACCCCTCCACTTT

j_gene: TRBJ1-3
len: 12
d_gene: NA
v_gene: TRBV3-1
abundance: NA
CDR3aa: CASSPNQGPIYF
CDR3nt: TGTGCCAGCAGCCCGAACCAAGGCCCCATATATTTT

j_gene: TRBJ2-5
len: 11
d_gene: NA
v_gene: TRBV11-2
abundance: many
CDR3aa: CASSLAETQYF
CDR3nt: TGTGCCAGCAGCTTAGCGGAGACCCAGTACTTC

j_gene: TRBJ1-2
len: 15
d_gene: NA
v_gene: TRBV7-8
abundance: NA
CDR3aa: CASSEFGNSSYGYTF
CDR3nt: TGTGCCAGCAGCGAATTTGGCAATAGCTCCTATGGCTACACCTTC

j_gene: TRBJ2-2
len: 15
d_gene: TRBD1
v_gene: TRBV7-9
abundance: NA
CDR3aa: CASSPGQGWTGELFF
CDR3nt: TGTGCCAGCAGCCCAGGACAGGGTTGGACCGGGGAGCTGTTTTTT

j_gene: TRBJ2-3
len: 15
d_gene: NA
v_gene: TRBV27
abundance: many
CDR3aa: CASSSRTSWADTQYF
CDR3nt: TGTGCCAGCAGTTCCCGGACCTCGTGGGCAGATACGCAGTATTTT

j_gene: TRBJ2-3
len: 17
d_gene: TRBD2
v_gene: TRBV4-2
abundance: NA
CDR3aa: CASSQNNKAGAGNTQYF
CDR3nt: TGTGCCAGCAGCCAAAATAACAAAGCGGGAGCGGGGAATACGCAGTATTTT

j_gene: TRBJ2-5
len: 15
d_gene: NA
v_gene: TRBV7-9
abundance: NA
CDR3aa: CASSSSPTGRETQYF
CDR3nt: TGTGCCAGCAGCTCCTCTCCGACAGGCAGGGAGACCCAGTACTTC

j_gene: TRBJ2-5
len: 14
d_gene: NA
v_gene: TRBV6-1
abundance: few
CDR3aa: CASRSHAGDETQYF
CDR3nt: TGTGCCAGCAGATCCCATGCTGGGGATGAGACCCAGTACTTC

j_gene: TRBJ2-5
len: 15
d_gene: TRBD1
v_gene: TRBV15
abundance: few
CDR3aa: CATSREDRGLETQYF
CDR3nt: TGTGCCACCAGCAGAGAGGACAGGGGGCTAGAGACCCAGTACTTC

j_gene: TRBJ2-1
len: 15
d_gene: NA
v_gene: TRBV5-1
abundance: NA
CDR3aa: CASNQAQGTYNEQFF
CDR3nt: TGCGCCAGCAACCAAGCCCAGGGTACCTACAATGAGCAGTTCTTC

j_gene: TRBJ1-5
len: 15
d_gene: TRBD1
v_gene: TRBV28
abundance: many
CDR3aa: CASIPGDRSNQPQHF
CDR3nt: TGTGCCAGCATCCCTGGGGACAGGAGTAATCAGCCCCAGCATTTT

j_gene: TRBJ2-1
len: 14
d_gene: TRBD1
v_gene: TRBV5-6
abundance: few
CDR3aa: CASSPRTGYNEQFF
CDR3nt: TGTGCCAGCAGCCCCCGGACAGGGTACAATGAGCAGTTCTTC

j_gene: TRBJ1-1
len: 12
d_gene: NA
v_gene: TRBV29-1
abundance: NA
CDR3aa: CSVESQNTEAFF
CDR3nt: TGCAGCGTTGAGAGTCAGAACACTGAAGCTTTCTTT

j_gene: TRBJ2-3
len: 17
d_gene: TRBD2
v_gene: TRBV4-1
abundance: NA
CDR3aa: CASSQDRLAGPTDTQYF
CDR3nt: TGCGCCAGCAGCCAAGATCGACTAGCGGGACCCACAGATACGCAGTATTTT

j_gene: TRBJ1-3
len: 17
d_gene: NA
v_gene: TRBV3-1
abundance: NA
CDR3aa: CASSQDRYGSSGNTIYF
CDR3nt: TGTGCCAGCAGCCAAGATCGTTACGGAAGCTCTGGAAACACCATATATTTT

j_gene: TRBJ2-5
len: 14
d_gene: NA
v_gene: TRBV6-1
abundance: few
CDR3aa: CASSSSQGRETQYF
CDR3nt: TGTGCCAGCAGTTCGAGTCAGGGACGGGAGACCCAGTACTTC

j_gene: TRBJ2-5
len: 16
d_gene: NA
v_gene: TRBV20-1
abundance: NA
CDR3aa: CSASTLREEFQETQYF
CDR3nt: TGCAGTGCTTCAACGCTCAGGGAAGAATTCCAAGAGACCCAGTACTTC

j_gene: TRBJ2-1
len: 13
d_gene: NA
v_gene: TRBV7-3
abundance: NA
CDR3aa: CASSLGGDTKQFF
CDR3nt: TGTGCCAGCAGTCTCGGGGGAGACACTAAGCAGTTCTTC

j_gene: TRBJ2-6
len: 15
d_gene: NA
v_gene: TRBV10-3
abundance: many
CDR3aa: CATGGSGPGANVLTF
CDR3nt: TGTGCCACAGGGGGGAGCGGTCCTGGGGCCAACGTCCTGACTTTC

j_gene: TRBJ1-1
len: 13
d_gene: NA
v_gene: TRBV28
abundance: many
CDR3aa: CASTPQGRTEAFF
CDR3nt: TGTGCCAGCACCCCTCAGGGAAGGACTGAAGCTTTCTTT

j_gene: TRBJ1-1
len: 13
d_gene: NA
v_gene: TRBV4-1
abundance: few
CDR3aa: CASSQEPGTEAFF
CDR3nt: TGCGCCAGCAGCCAAGAGCCGGGCACTGAAGCTTTCTTT

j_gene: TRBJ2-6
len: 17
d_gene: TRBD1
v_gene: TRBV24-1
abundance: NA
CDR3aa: CATSEPGQGPGANVLTF
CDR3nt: TGTGCCACCAGTGAACCGGGACAGGGGCCCGGGGCCAACGTCCTGACTTTC

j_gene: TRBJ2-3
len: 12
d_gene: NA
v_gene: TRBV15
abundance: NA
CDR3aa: CATSDATDTQYF
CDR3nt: TGTGCCACCAGCGACGCTACAGATACGCAGTATTTT

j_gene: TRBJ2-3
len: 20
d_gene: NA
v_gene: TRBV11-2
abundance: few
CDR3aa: CASSLDEAGGRTGSTDTQYF
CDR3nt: TGTGCCAGCAGCTTAGATGAGGCTGGTGGGAGGACGGGTTCAACAGATACGCAGTATTTT

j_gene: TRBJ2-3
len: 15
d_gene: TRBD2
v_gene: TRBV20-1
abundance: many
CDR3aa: CSADGLAGRPDTQYF
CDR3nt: TGCAGTGCTGATGGACTAGCGGGGCGGCCAGATACGCAGTATTTT

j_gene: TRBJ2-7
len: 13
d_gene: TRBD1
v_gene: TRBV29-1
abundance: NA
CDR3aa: CSVEQQGAYEQYF
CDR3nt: TGCAGCGTTGAACAGCAGGGGGCCTACGAGCAGTACTTC

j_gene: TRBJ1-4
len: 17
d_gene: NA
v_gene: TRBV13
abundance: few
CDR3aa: CASSITAGLTTNEKLFF
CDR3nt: TGTGCCAGCAGCATAACTGCGGGGCTTACAACTAATGAAAAACTGTTTTTT

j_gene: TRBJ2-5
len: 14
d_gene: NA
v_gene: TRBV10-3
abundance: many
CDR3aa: CAISEGSSVETQYF
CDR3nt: TGTGCCATCAGTGAGGGGTCCTCCGTAGAGACCCAGTACTTC

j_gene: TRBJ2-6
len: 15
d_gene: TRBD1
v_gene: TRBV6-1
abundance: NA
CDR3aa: CASRAGGPGANVLTF
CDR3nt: TGTGCCAGCAGGGCAGGGGGCCCTGGGGCCAACGTCCTGACTTTC

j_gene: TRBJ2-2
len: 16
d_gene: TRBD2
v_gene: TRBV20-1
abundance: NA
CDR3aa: CSARDRTSDYTGELFF
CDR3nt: TGCAGTGCTAGAGACAGGACTAGCGATTACACCGGGGAGCTGTTTTTT

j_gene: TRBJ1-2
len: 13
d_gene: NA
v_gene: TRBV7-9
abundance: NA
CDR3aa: CASSPQVVGGYTF
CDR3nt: TGTGCCAGCAGCCCCCAGGTGGTCGGTGGCTACACCTTC

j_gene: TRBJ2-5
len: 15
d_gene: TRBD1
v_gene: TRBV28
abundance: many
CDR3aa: CASSEMDRSMETQYF
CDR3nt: TGTGCCAGCAGCGAAATGGACAGGAGTATGGAGACCCAGTACTTC

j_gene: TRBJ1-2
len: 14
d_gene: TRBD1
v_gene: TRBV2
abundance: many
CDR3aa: CASSEVRDSYGYTF
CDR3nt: TGTGCCAGCAGTGAAGTAAGGGACAGTTATGGCTACACCTTC

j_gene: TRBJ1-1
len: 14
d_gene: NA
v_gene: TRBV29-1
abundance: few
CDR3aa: CSVEDISGSTEAFF
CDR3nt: TGCAGCGTTGAAGATATCTCGGGGTCCACTGAAGCTTTCTTT

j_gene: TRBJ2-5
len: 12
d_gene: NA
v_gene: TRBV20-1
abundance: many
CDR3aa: CSASSGQETQYF
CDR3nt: TGCAGTGCTAGCAGCGGACAAGAGACCCAGTACTTC

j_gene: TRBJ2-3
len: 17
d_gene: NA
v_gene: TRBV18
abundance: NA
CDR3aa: CASSTLPSSGSGNTQYF
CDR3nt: TGTGCCAGCTCAACACTCCCTTCTTCCGGGAGTGGGAATACGCAGTATTTT

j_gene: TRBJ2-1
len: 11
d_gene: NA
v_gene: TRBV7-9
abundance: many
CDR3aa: CASSPYNEQFF
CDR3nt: TGTGCCAGCAGTCCATACAATGAGCAGTTCTTC

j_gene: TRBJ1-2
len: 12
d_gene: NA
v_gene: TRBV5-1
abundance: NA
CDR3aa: CASSTGYDGYTF
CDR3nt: TGCGCCAGCAGCACAGGGTATGATGGCTACACCTTC

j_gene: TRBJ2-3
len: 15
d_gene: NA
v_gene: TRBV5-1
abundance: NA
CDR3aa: CASRGHGQSTDTQYF
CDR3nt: TGCGCCAGCAGGGGTCATGGACAGAGCACAGATACGCAGTATTTT

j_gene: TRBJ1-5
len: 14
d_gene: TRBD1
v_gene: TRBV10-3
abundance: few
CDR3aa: CAISDLGGEQPQHF
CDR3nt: TGTGCCATCAGTGACCTAGGGGGCGAACAGCCCCAGCATTTT

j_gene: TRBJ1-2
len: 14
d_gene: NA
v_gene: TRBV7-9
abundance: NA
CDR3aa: CASRGFDSNYGYTF
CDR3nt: TGTGCCAGCAGGGGATTTGACAGCAACTATGGCTACACCTTC

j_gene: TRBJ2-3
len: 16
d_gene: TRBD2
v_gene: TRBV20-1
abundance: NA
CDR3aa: CSARHLTSGSTDTQYF
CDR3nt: TGCAGTGCTAGACACCTAACTAGCGGGAGTACAGATACGCAGTATTTT

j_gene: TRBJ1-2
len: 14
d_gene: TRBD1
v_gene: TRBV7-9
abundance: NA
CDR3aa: CASSLAGTGYGYTF
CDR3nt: TGTGCCAGCAGCTTAGCCGGGACAGGCTATGGCTACACCTTC

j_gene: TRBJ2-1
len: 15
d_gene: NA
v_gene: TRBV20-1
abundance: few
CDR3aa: CSASNPSDFYNEQFF
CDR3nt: TGCAGTGCTAGTAATCCTAGCGACTTCTACAATGAGCAGTTCTTC

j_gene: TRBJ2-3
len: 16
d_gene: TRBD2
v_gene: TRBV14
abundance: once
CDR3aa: CASSRTSLGPTDTQYF
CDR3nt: TGTGCCAGCAGCCGGACTAGCCTGGGACCCACAGATACGCAGTATTTT